This T cell receptor beta chain comes out of a study of T-cell reconstitution after alpha-beta-depleted transplantation in children. For TCRbeta, the library was prepared with unique molecular identifiers. TCRdb re-called the PCR reads with MiXCR, one entry per CDR3 protein. Among around 250,000 distinct CDR3 sequences listed, almost 10% were seen once. V was pared by 5 bases and J by 3 bases, with 22 bases between. The CDR3 has 17 amino acids. In germline, CDR1 is SGHAT, CDR2 FQNNGV. This chain connects TRBV11-2 to TRBJ2-5, with D possibly being TRBD1 (5 bases). This specimen consisted of PBMCs from the stem cell graft donor, obtained from the stem cell graft. The TCR comes from a human donor who donated a stem cell graft to a child with SCID. The CDR3 here is CASSRLGPGMVEETQYF. The DNA of the CDR3 is TGTGCCAGCAGCCGCCTCGGGCCAGGGATGGTGGAAGAGACCCAGTACTTC.